This T cell receptor beta chain was recorded in a study of Graves' ophthalmopathy and Graves' hyperthyroidism. Across the study: Peripheral blood was gathered at first diagnosis, ahead of any treatment whatsoever.

The germline V and J ends were trimmed by 0 bases and 5 bases, with 17 bases remaining between them. Germline values: CDR1 SGHRS, CDR2 YFSETQ. The CDR3 length is 16 residues. Amplification from RNA transcripts yielded the TCR beta CDR3 regions. The authors performed first-round RT-PCR with HTBI primers and then a second-round multiplex PCR. One entry per CDR3 protein, called by TCRdb with MiXCR from the multiplex PCR reads. The sample holds about 220,000 distinct CDR3 sequences, roughly a fifth seen once. This clonotype showed up many times. Pregnancy or lactation, uncontrolled infections and other autoimmune diseases were grounds for excluding patients. Symptoms, serum thyroxine and TRAb, thyroid ultrasound, and orbital computed tomography formed the diagnostic basis.

The receptor's source is a woman between 45 and 60 years old with Graves' ophthalmopathy. Specimen: peripheral blood. J is TRBJ1-2 and V is TRBV5-1; D uncertain. In DNA, the CDR3 is TGCGCCAGCAGCTTGGTCGACACCAGTTACCCTTATGGCTACACCTTC. Amino acids: CASSLVDTSYPYGYTF. Variable domain in full (rest from reference TRBV5-1 and TRBJ1-2): KAGVTQTPRYLIKTRGQQVTLSCSPISGHRSVSWYQQTPGQGLQFLFEYFSETQRNKGNFPGRFSGRQFSNSRSEMNVSTLELGDSALYLCASSLVDTSYPYGYTFGSGTRLTVV.